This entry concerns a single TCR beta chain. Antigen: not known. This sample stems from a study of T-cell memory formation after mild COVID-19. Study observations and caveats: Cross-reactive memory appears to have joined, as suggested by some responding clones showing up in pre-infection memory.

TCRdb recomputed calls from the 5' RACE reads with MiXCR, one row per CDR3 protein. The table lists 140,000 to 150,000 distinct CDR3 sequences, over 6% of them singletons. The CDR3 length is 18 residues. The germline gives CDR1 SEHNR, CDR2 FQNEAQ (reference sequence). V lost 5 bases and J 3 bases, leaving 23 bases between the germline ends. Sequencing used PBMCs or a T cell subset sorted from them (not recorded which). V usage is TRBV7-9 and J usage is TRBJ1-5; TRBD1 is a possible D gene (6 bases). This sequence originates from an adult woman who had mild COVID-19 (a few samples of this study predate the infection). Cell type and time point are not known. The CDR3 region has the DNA TGTGCCAGCAGCCACACAAGCACAGGGACACCATTCAATCAGCCCCAGCATTTT. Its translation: CASSHTSTGTPFNQPQHF.